This T cell receptor beta chain was profiled in a study of OX40 agonist ivuxolimab in advanced cancers. Study-wide findings and caveats: Antigen specificity remained undetermined for the expanded peripheral T cells.

On this clone: The antigen is undetermined.

The investigators sampled blood at baseline, at cycle 4 day 1, and at cycle 7 day 1. Data came from immunoSEQ multiplex PCR; TCRdb stores just in-frame clones and leaves some out. The sample has about 70,000 clones, roughly 89% seen once; the top ten hold 1% to 1.2%. Trimming removed 8 bases at V and 6 bases at J, with 25 bases between. The CDR3 runs to 17 residues. The germline V gene has CDR1 SNHLY and CDR2 FYNNEI. The sample in question was CD4+ or CD8+ T cells sorted from blood, obtained in a trial of the OX40 agonist ivuxolimab. J is TRBJ1-4 and V is TRBV2, with D tentatively TRBD1 (6 bases). This receptor was taken from an adult with an advanced solid tumor such as melanoma, head and neck, liver or kidney cancer. The CDR3 DNA reads TGTGCCAGCCTCGAGTTTAGGAGGGGGGGGAGAGATGAAAAACTGTTTTTT. This encodes CASLEFRRGGRDEKLFF.